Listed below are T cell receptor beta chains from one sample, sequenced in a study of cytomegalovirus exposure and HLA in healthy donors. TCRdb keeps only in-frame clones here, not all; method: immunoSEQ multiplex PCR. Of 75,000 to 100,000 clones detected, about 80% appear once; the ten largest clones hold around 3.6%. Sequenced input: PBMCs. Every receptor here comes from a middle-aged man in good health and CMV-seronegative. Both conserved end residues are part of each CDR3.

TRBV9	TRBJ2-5	CASSVLQSGGAETQYF
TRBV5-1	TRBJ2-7	CASSSRLAGAYEQYF
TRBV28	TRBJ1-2	CASSSTGGLSNYGYTF
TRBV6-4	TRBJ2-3	CASSIAGGAADTQYF
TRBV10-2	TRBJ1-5	CASSEIPLLNQPQHF
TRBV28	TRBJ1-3	CASSLSVVGGGNTIYF
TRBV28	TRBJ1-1	CASSLGGGGETEAFF
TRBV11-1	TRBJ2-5	CASSLVPKEETQYF
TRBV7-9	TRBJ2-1	CASSQGGIDEQFF
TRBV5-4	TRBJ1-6	CASSLQGFNSPLHF
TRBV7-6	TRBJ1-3	CASSPGTAGNTIYF
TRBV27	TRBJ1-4	CASSLQGLGEKLFF
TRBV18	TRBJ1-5	CASSPRGDRYQPQHF
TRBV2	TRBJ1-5	CASSFTGGNQPQHF
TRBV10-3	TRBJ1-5	CAISESTPGQGNQPQHF
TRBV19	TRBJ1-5	CASSIPGHGDQPQHF
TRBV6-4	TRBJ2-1	CASSDSLAGGDEQFF
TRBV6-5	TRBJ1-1	CASALTGVGATEAFF
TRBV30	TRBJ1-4	CAWSGQATNEKLFF
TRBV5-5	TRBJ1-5	CASSSQGGNQPQHF
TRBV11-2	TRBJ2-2	CVSRGSLLGELFF
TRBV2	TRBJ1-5	CASKSTDESNQPQHF
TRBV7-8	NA	CASSLELQGVYEQYF
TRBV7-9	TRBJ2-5	CASSPQTGQETQYF
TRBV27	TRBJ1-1	CATIRDTEAFF
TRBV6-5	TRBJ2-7	CASSYAGGPKYEQYF
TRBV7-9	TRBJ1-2	CASSLAVGQGAHMEIGYTF
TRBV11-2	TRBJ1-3	CASSLDERGSGNTIYF
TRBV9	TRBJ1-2	CASSVVGENYGYTF
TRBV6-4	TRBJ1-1	CASSDSLRGLNTEAFF
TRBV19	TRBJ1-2	CASSRDRYYGYTF
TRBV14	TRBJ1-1	CASSAEVYTEAFF
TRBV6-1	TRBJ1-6	CASRAQGQSPLHF
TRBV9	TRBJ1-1	CASTRGGEDTEAFF
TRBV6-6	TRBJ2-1	CASLGLAGDNEQFF
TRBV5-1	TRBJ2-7	CASAEVTGAYEQYF
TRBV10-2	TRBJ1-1	CASSTTGGVDTEAFF
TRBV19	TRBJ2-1	CATQRQGVGEQFF
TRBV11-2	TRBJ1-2	CASSLKGAYGYTF
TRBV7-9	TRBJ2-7	CASSGQDTAYEQYF
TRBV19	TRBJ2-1	CASSIFYRGGDNEQFF
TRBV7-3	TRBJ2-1	CASSLGRVDYNEQFF
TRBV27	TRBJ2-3	CASSALAPDTQYF
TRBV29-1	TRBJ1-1	CSAPPGSVNTEAFF
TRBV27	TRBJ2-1	CASSSSGGRAGSEQFF
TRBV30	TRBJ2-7	CACTTSGFRNEQYF
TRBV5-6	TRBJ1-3	CASSLGQAHSGNTIYF
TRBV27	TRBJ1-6	CASSHKTGAYNSPLHF
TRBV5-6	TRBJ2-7	CASSRAQGTYEQYF
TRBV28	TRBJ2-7	CASSSLAGALYEQYF
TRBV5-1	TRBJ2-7	CASSLRAYEQYF
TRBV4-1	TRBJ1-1	CASSQGGGRNTEAFF
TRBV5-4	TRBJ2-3	CASSHVGTDKRDTQYF
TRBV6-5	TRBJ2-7	CASSPGTGGTYEQYF
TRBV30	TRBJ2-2	CASLTGGRNTGELFF
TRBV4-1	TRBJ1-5	CASSLGQGDQPQHF
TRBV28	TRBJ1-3	CASSLGGAGGNTIYF